These T cell receptor beta chains were read from a single sample in a study of cytomegalovirus exposure and HLA in healthy donors. The protocol was immunoSEQ multiplex PCR, while the TCRdb copy is restricted to in-frame clones and leaves out a portion. The table has 100,000 or so clones, roughly 85% seen once. Sequencing used PBMCs. These receptor sequences come from a woman under 40 in good health and CMV-seronegative. CDR3s include the opening cysteine and the closing phenylalanine or tryptophan. Each record gives: clone size, J gene, V gene, D gene, CDR3 DNA, CDR3 protein. A D gene is named only where the DNA matches it firmly. A clone size is listed for some rows: how often the clone was seen (once, few, many), or a class if it is expanded.

size: few
J: TRBJ1-6
V: TRBV1
D: -
DNA: TGCACCAGCAGCCAAGATCGAGAATGTACAGGGGATAATTCACCCCTCCACTTT
CDR3: CTSSQDRECTGDNSPLHF

size: -
J: TRBJ1-2
V: TRBV19
D: -
DNA: TGTGCCAGTAGTCCCGTAGGCAGGGGAACGATTGAAGGCTACACCTTC
CDR3: CASSPVGRGTIEGYTF

size: -
J: TRBJ2-7
V: TRBV18
D: -
DNA: TGTGCCAGCTCCGGTGGAACAGGCTACGAGCAGTACTTC
CDR3: CASSGGTGYEQYF

size: -
J: TRBJ2-5
V: TRBV9
D: -
DNA: TGTGCCAGCAGCTTTAGCGGAGAAGAGACCCAGTACTTC
CDR3: CASSFSGEETQYF

size: few
J: TRBJ1-5
V: TRBV6-1
D: -
DNA: TGTGCCAGCAGTCCTCCAGATAATCAGCCCCAGCATTTT
CDR3: CASSPPDNQPQHF

size: once
J: TRBJ1-2
V: TRBV19
D: -
DNA: TGTGCCAGTAGTGCGGGGTTCTATGGCTACACCTTC
CDR3: CASSAGFYGYTF

size: -
J: TRBJ1-5
V: TRBV19
D: -
DNA: TGTGCCAGTAGTATAGTATTAGGCGGGGGTGCATGGCCCCAGCATTTT
CDR3: CASSIVLGGGAWPQHF

size: -
J: TRBJ1-2
V: TRBV19
D: -
DNA: TGTGCCAGTGAGGGCTATGGCTACACCTTC
CDR3: CASEGYGYTF

size: -
J: TRBJ2-5
V: TRBV4-1
D: TRBD2
DNA: TGCGCCAGCAGCCACCGGACTAGCGGGGCACCCTTCCAAGAGACCCAGTACTTC
CDR3: CASSHRTSGAPFQETQYF

size: -
J: TRBJ2-7
V: TRBV5-6
D: TRBD2
DNA: TGTGCCAGCAGCCGGGGACTAGACAAGAACGAGCAGTACTTC
CDR3: CASSRGLDKNEQYF

size: -
J: TRBJ1-4
V: TRBV28
D: -
DNA: TGTGCCAGCAACCCAGGGGCCGGAGGTGAAAAACTGTTTTTT
CDR3: CASNPGAGGEKLFF

size: -
J: TRBJ1-2
V: TRBV4-3
D: -
DNA: TGCGCCAGCAGCCAAAATCCTCGGGGTAACTATGGCTACACCTTC
CDR3: CASSQNPRGNYGYTF

size: -
J: TRBJ1-2
V: TRBV5-1
D: -
DNA: TGCGCCAGCAGTCTCTCCCCCAACTATGGCTACACCTTC
CDR3: CASSLSPNYGYTF

size: once
J: TRBJ1-6
V: TRBV6-5
D: TRBD1
DNA: TGTGCCAGCAGAAGGACAGGGGGCGGATCACCCCTCCACTTT
CDR3: CASRRTGGGSPLHF

size: -
J: TRBJ2-1
V: TRBV4-2
D: TRBD2
DNA: TGTGCCAGCAGCCAATCTACTAGCGGGCGAAGCTCCTACAATGAGCAGTTCTTC
CDR3: CASSQSTSGRSSYNEQFF

size: -
J: TRBJ1-2
V: TRBV7-2
D: -
DNA: TGTGCCAGCAGCCCACAGGGATATGGCTACACCTTC
CDR3: CASSPQGYGYTF

size: -
J: TRBJ2-1
V: TRBV6-5
D: TRBD2
DNA: TGTGCCAGCAGTGACGGGACTATAAGGCCATTCTTC
CDR3: CASSDGTIRPFF

size: few
J: TRBJ2-1
V: TRBV2
D: -
DNA: TGTGCCAGCAGCCGTCTAGCGAACTCCTACAATGAGCAGTTCTTC
CDR3: CASSRLANSYNEQFF

size: once
J: TRBJ2-7
V: TRBV23-1
D: -
DNA: TGCGCCAGCAGTACCCGGTTTCCGCGGTTGTACGAGCAGTACTTC
CDR3: CASSTRFPRLYEQYF

size: -
J: TRBJ1-1
V: TRBV2
D: -
DNA: TGTGCCAGCATTGGTGAAGCGAGTAACACTGAAGCTTTCTTT
CDR3: CASIGEASNTEAFF

size: -
J: TRBJ1-1
V: TRBV7-6
D: -
DNA: TGTGCCAGCAGCTTAGGACAGAACACTGAAGCTTTCTTT
CDR3: CASSLGQNTEAFF

size: once
J: TRBJ1-2
V: TRBV5-4
D: -
DNA: TGTGCCAGCACCCAACCGACAGGAGGACCAAATGGCTACACCTTC
CDR3: CASTQPTGGPNGYTF

size: -
J: TRBJ2-5
V: TRBV29-1
D: -
DNA: TGCAGCGTTGATTTGCATATGAGACCGGGAGAGACCCAGTACTTC
CDR3: CSVDLHMRPGETQYF

size: -
J: TRBJ2-5
V: TRBV6-1
D: -
DNA: TGTGCCAGCAGCGAGCAGGGGTATTCGAGAGAGACCCAGTACTTC
CDR3: CASSEQGYSRETQYF

size: once
J: TRBJ2-5
V: TRBV2
D: TRBD2
DNA: TGTGCCAGCAGTGTCCTGATGGGGGGGGAGACCCAGTACTTC
CDR3: CASSVLMGGETQYF

size: -
J: TRBJ1-1
V: TRBV5-6
D: -
DNA: TGTGCCAGCAGCTTGGTATTAATTGTCGGAGGCACTGAAGCTTTCTTT
CDR3: CASSLVLIVGGTEAFF

size: -
J: TRBJ2-2
V: TRBV7-7
D: TRBD1
DNA: TGTGCTAGCAGTCAAACAGGGGCTTGGCACACCGGGGAGCTGTTTTTT
CDR3: CASSQTGAWHTGELFF

size: -
J: TRBJ1-6
V: TRBV25-1
D: TRBD1
DNA: TGTGCCAGCAGTGGCCCCCGATCGCAGACAGGGGGAGGATCACCCCTCCACTTT
CDR3: CASSGPRSQTGGGSPLHF

size: -
J: TRBJ1-3
V: TRBV7-9
D: -
DNA: TGTGCCAGCGGCAAGGGGGTTACTGGAAACACCATATATTTT
CDR3: CASGKGVTGNTIYF

size: -
J: TRBJ2-2
V: TRBV11-2
D: -
DNA: TGTGCCAGCAGCTTTCTAGAGGCCGGGGAGCTGTTTTTT
CDR3: CASSFLEAGELFF

size: -
J: TRBJ2-5
V: TRBV7-2
D: TRBD2
DNA: TGTGCCAGCAGCCCTAGCGGGGGCCAAGAGACCCAGTACTTC
CDR3: CASSPSGGQETQYF

size: -
J: TRBJ1-5
V: TRBV6-5
D: TRBD1
DNA: TGTGCCAGCAGTTTAGACAGGGCAAGAAGCAATCAGCCCCAGCATTTT
CDR3: CASSLDRARSNQPQHF

size: few
J: TRBJ2-1
V: TRBV7-2
D: TRBD1
DNA: TGTGCCAGCAGCTCCGGGACAGCTTTCTACAATGAGCAGTTCTTC
CDR3: CASSSGTAFYNEQFF